This passage covers 25 T cell receptor beta chains from one sample sequenced in a study of TIL therapy for anti-PD-1-resistant metastatic lung cancer. The libraries were made with immunoSEQ v3. Sequencing was performed with immunoSEQ multiplex PCR; in TCRdb, only in-frame clones are kept and a portion is missing. In the table there are approximately 87,000 clones, 65% of which are singletons. The sample's time point: pre-treatment sample, taken before nivolumab and TIL therapy. Pleural nodules or supraclavicular lymph nodes made up most of the excised metastases sampled. The source material was tumor tissue, sampled at baseline. Receptor source: a person aged 25 to 85 with non-small cell lung cancer.

This clone occurred a few times. The chain carries TRBV11-2 and TRBJ2-3, with 9 positions matching TRBD1. The V gene end was trimmed by 3 bases and the J gene end by 3 bases; junction bases not matched to a gene: 7. The germline V gene has CDR1 SGHAT and CDR2 FQNNGV. CDR3 length: 16 amino acids. The CDR3 coding sequence is TGTGCCAGCAGCTTGTTTGGGACAGGGAGTACAGATACGCAGTATTTT. It is translated as CASSLFGTGSTDTQYF.

The sample holds one count of this clone. This CDR3 reads CASSIDSDTQYF. CDR3 DNA: TGCGCCAGCAGCATTGACAGTGATACGCAGTATTTT. The V call is TRBV5-1, the J call TRBJ2-3, with a weak D call TRBD1 (5 bases). Germline values: CDR1 SGHRS, CDR2 YFSETQ. V gave up 4 bases and J gave up 6 bases, with 9 bases separating them. This CDR3 has 12 residues.

The rearrangement joins TRBV7-9 to TRBJ2-3; 9 positions match TRBD2. The J segment lost 2 bases and the V segment lost 5 bases, leaving 8 bases of the junction unmatched. This CDR3 region has 16 residues. The germline V gene encodes CDR1 SEHNR and CDR2 FQNEAQ (reference sequence). The DNA of the CDR3 is TGTGCCAGCAGCCGGGGGCTAGCGGGGATCACAGATACGCAGTATTTT. It is translated as CASSRGLAGITDTQYF.

This rearrangement joins TRBV4-1 to TRBJ2-3, with D tentatively TRBD1 (7 bases). The germline V and J ends were trimmed by 4 bases and 4 bases, with 21 bases remaining between them. This CDR3 contains 17 residues. CDR1 MGHRA and CDR2 YSYEKL come from the germline V gene. CDR3 sequence (DNA): TGCGCCAGCAGCCGAAGGCGCGGGACAGAAGCCCCAGATACGCAGTATTTT. Translating it yields CASSRRRGTEAPDTQYF.

The chain has TRBV19 and TRBJ2-7, with 7 bases identical to TRBD1. Unmatched junction bases numbered 2, after V lost 3 bases and J lost 0 bases. Germline V CDR1 and CDR2: LNHDA, SQIVND (reference sequence). CDR3 length equals 14 residues. For the CDR3, the DNA is TGTGCCAGTAGTATCGGGACAGTCTCCTACGAGCAGTACTTC. Protein product: CASSIGTVSYEQYF.

This clone has ten or more counts. V gene TRBV7-9 combines with J gene TRBJ1-1; D remains ambiguous. Germline V gene data show CDR1 as SEHNR and CDR2 as FQNEAQ (reference sequence). The CDR3 covers 14 residues. Trimming took off 6 bases at V and 0 bases at J, with 11 bases between the two ends. The CDR3 DNA sequence: TGTGCCAGCAGGAAACACCAGGTGAACACTGAAGCTTTCTTT. It codes for CASRKHQVNTEAFF.

This chain joins TRBV3-1 (or the pseudogene TRBV3-2) and TRBJ1-4; 10 bases match TRBD1. The CDR3 is made up of 15 amino acids. J lost 10 bases, V lost 1 base, and 6 bases had no gene match. Per germline, CDR1 LGHDT and CDR2 YNNKEL (reference sequence). Here the CDR3 DNA reads TGTGCCAGCAGCCAAGTTTCGACAGGGGGCGGAAAACTGTTTTTT. Translation gives CASSQVSTGGGKLFF.

To note about this clone: The sample holds other DNA sequences that translate to the same CDR3. The CDR3 sequence is CASSQPFSAFF. The CDR3 nucleotides are TGCGCCAGCAGTCAACCCTTTTCGGCTTTCTTT. The rearrangement uses TRBV23-1 and TRBJ1-1, with D unclear. TRBV23-1 is flagged as an ORF with uncertain function. This CDR3 has 11 residues. V lost 2 bases and J 11 bases, leaving 9 bases between the germline ends.

The chain links TRBV7-2 to TRBJ2-3; D possibly corresponds to TRBD2 (7 bases). Germline assignment: CDR1 SGHTA and CDR2 FQGNSA. V was pared by 6 bases and J by 0 bases, with 13 bases between. The CDR3 has 15 residues. The CDR3 region is CASRFAGASTDTQYF. CDR3 coding DNA: TGTGCCAGCAGATTCGCGGGGGCTAGCACAGATACGCAGTATTTT.

V is TRBV6-5 and J is TRBJ2-6; no clear D. Trimming took off 4 bases at V and 2 bases at J, with 12 bases between the two ends. Germline V gives CDR1 MNHEY, CDR2 SVGAGI. This CDR3 region has 16 residues. The CDR3 DNA sequence: TGTGCCAGCAGTTCCCTATTGGGCGCTGGGGCCAACGTCCTGACTTTC. Translated, it gives CASSSLLGAGANVLTF.

The rearrangement joins TRBV6-5 to TRBJ1-4; D is unclear. The ends were cut back, 6 bases at V and 8 bases at J, with 10 bases in the middle. This CDR3 spans 12 amino acids. Per the germline V gene, CDR1 is MNHEY and CDR2 is SVGAGI. The CDR3 DNA is TGTGCCAGCAGGAAACCTCGAGAAAAACTGTTTTTT. It translates to CASRKPREKLFF.

The rearrangement uses TRBV29-1 and TRBJ2-7; D ambiguous. CDR3 length: 12 residues. Germline CDR1 is SQVTM and CDR2 is ANQGSEA. Trimming stripped 5 bases from V and 6 bases from J, with 14 bases between. CDR3 nucleotides: TGCAGCGTTACAGCTCCTTCGGCCGAGCAGTACTTC. Translation: CSVTAPSAEQYF.

This rearrangement joins TRBV3-1 (or the pseudogene TRBV3-2) to TRBJ1-5; D gene uncertain. The CDR3 covers 13 residues. V lost 1 base and J lost 9, with 10 bases in between. Germline CDR1 is LGHDT and CDR2 is YNNKEL (reference sequence). In DNA form, the CDR3 reads TGTGCCAGCAGCCAAGGCTTGGAGGGGCCCCAGCATTTT. Encoded protein: CASSQGLEGPQHF.

The chain couples TRBV10-3 to TRBJ2-2; 13 nucleotides align to TRBD2. In germline, CDR1 is ENHRY, CDR2 SYGVKD. The trim removed 6 bases at V and 6 bases at J, leaving 4 bases unmatched. This CDR3 has 15 residues. The CDR3 is CAISRTSGSPGELFF. CDR3 sequence (DNA): TGTGCCATCAGCCGGACTAGCGGGAGCCCCGGGGAGCTGTTTTTT.

The gene calls are TRBV30 and TRBJ2-3; TRBD2 matches at 8 bases. Germline loops: CDR1 GTSNPN, CDR2 SVGIG (reference sequence). The CDR3 contains 15 residues. J lost 1 base, V lost 0 bases, and 3 bases had no gene match. The CDR3 loop is CAWSVETSGTDTQYF. The CDR3, as DNA: TGTGCCTGGAGTGTAGAGACTAGCGGCACAGATACGCAGTATTTT.

This clone occurred a few times. The V call is TRBV29-1, the J call TRBJ1-3; D not certain. The CDR3 is 15 amino acids. V lost 4 bases to trimming and J lost 3 bases, with 16 bases between them. The germline CDR1 and CDR2 sequences are SQVTM and ANQGSEA. Here the CDR3 reads CSVVSRGSDGNTIYF. The DNA for the CDR3 is TGCAGCGTTGTCTCTCGGGGATCTGATGGAAACACCATATATTTT.

J is TRBJ2-3 and V is TRBV29-1, with TRBD1 matching over 7 bases. V dropped 1 base and J dropped 4; count of bases not matched to a gene: 11. The CDR3 spans 16 residues. CDR1 is SQVTM, CDR2 ANQGSEA, per germline. The CDR3 reads CSVEGRQGVPPDTQYF. The CDR3 DNA reads TGCAGCGTTGAAGGTCGGCAGGGGGTCCCCCCAGATACGCAGTATTTT.

This chain joins TRBV10-2 and TRBJ1-5, with a possible D match to TRBD1 (5 bases). The germline V gene has CDR1 WSHSY and CDR2 SAAADI. CDR3 length: 14 residues. Between the trimmed V and J ends, which lost 3 bases and 10 bases, there was a span of 16 bases. The DNA for the CDR3 is TGCGCCAGCAGTGAAGCTCGAGGGGTGACTCCCCAGCATTTT. Its protein is CASSEARGVTPQHF.

The gene calls are TRBV29-1 and TRBJ1-4, with D unresolved. The germline V gene encodes CDR1 SQVTM and CDR2 ANQGSEA. The CDR3 is 15 residues long. V was trimmed by 5 bases and J by 0 bases, leaving 13 bases between them. The CDR3 loop is CSVLAAVATNEKLFF. The CDR3 DNA reads as TGCAGCGTTCTGGCAGCCGTGGCAACTAATGAAAAACTGTTTTTT. Full variable domain (outside the CDR3, taken from reference TRBV29-1 and TRBJ1-4): SAVISQKPSRDICQRGTSLTIQCQVDSQVTMMFWYRQQPGQSLTLIATANQGSEATYESGFVIDKFPISRPNLTFSTLTVSNMSPEDSSIYLCSVLAAVATNEKLFFGSGTQLSVL.

In this sample, this clone turned up a few times. The chain carries TRBV5-6 and TRBJ2-5, with 7 bases aligning to TRBD2. Germline CDR1 SGHDT, CDR2 YYEEEE. Trimming removed 6 bases from V and 5 bases from J; junction bases left unmatched: 13. The CDR3 spans 15 residues. DNA for the CDR3: TGTGCCAGCACCCTGACTAGCATCGAGGCGGAGACCCAGTACTTC. Its translation: CASTLTSIEAETQYF.

The chain joins TRBV10-3 to TRBJ2-1; D is possibly TRBD1 or TRBD2 (5 bases each). CDR1 ENHRY and CDR2 SYGVKD come from the germline V gene. The CDR3 sequence is 15 residues long. V was shortened by 4 bases and J by 4 bases, with 14 bases between the two germline ends. In nucleotides, the CDR3 is TGTGCCATCAGTGCTGTTGGGACGGTTTACAATGAGCAGTTCTTC. As protein: CAISAVGTVYNEQFF.

The chain is built from TRBV30 and TRBJ2-7; 10 bases align to TRBD2. V shed 5 bases, J shed 4 bases, and the junction held 14 bases outside the gene matches. CDR1 is GTSNPN, CDR2 SVGIG, per germline (reference sequence). The CDR3 consists of 16 residues. The CDR3 nucleotides are TGTGCCTGGGGGGGGGCTAGCGGGAGACCCGGGTACGAGCAGTACTTC. Amino acid sequence: CAWGGASGRPGYEQYF.

The chain uses TRBV28 and TRBJ2-3; tentatively, D is TRBD1 or TRBD2 (5 bases each). This CDR3 spans 15 amino acids. CDR1 is MDHEN, CDR2 SYDVKM, per germline. V was clipped by 3 bases and J by 4 bases, with 14 bases between them. DNA of the CDR3: TGTGCCAGCAGTTTGGGAATCGGGGCGGCAGATACGCAGTATTTT. The encoded protein is CASSLGIGAADTQYF.

The chain joins TRBV9 to TRBJ2-3; a possible D gene is TRBD1 (5 bases). This CDR3 comprises 15 residues. Trimming took off 0 bases at V and 2 bases at J, with 10 bases between the two ends. Germline CDR1 is SGDLS and CDR2 is YYNGEE. In nucleotides, the CDR3 is TGTGCCAGCAGCGTAGCGACAGATTCCACAGATACGCAGTATTTT. Protein: CASSVATDSTDTQYF.

In regard to this clone: A much larger clone differs by one base, so this may be a read error. The genes are TRBV5-5 and TRBJ2-7; tentatively, D is TRBD2 (7 bases). The CDR3 has 13 residues. Germline CDR1 and CDR2: SGHKS and YYEKEE (reference sequence). The V end lost 6 bases, the J end lost 7 bases, and 17 bases lay between the germline ends. The CDR3 loop is CASIGGGGEEQYF. The CDR3 DNA reads as TGTGCCAGCATTGGGGGAGGGGGGGAGGAGCAGTACTTC. The complete variable domain, with remaining parts taken from reference TRBV5-5 and TRBJ2-7, reads DAGVTQSPTHLIKTRGQQVTLRCSPISGHKSVSWYQQVLGQGPQFIFQYYEKEERGRGNFPDRFSARQFPNYSSELNVNALLLGDSALYLCASIGGGGEEQYFGPGTRLTVT.